This T cell receptor beta chain was obtained from a study of cytomegalovirus exposure and HLA in healthy donors. The PCR had 60 Vbeta and 13 Jbeta primers. This table comes from immunoSEQ multiplex PCR, and its TCRdb copy is limited to in-frame clones, with some not included. Among 180,000 or so clones listed, 79% were seen once. Germline values: CDR1 SGDLS, CDR2 YYNGEE. This CDR3 is built from 12 residues. Trimming took 2 bases from V and 8 from J, leaving 10 bases between them. The sequenced sample was PBMCs. J is TRBJ1-2 and V is TRBV9; D is unclear. The TCR originated in a woman in her forties or fifties in good health and CMV-seronegative. The chain's CDR3 is CASSVGQVGYTF. The CDR3 DNA is TGTGCCAGCAGCGTGGGCCAAGTGGGCTACACCTTC.